Shown below are 20 T cell receptor beta chains from a single sample sequenced in a study of cytomegalovirus exposure and HLA in healthy donors. Use of 60 Vbeta and 13 Jbeta primers characterized the PCR. The assay was immunoSEQ multiplex PCR, and TCRdb's table has in-frame clones only and misses some. The table lists some 180,000 clones, approximately 80% of them singletons. The sample comprised PBMCs. These receptors were taken from a woman in her 30s in good health and CMV-seronegative.

In its sample, this clone was seen once. The chain is built from TRBV29-1 and TRBJ2-3; D is perhaps TRBD2 (7 bases). Germline-derived CDR1 and CDR2 are SQVTM and ANQGSEA. Trimming pared 2 bases from V and 5 bases from J, leaving 20 bases between. The CDR3 is made up of 16 amino acids. CDR3 sequence (DNA): TGCAGCGTTGAATCCGTCCGGGGGGCCCTAGGAGATACGCAGTATTTT. It yields the protein CSVESVRGALGDTQYF.

J is TRBJ1-1 and V is TRBV4-1, with a tentative D call TRBD1 (6 bases). Per germline, CDR1 MGHRA and CDR2 YSYEKL. V was clipped by 0 bases and J by 1 base, with 15 bases between them. The CDR3 runs 17 residues. CDR3 in amino acids: CASSQEVQGRWNTEAFF. DNA for the CDR3: TGCGCCAGCAGCCAAGAGGTGCAGGGGAGATGGAACACTGAAGCTTTCTTT.

This clone occurred a few times. The chain joins TRBV6-5 to TRBJ1-2; D ambiguous. Germline loops: CDR1 MNHEY, CDR2 SVGAGI. CDR3 length equals 15 residues. The CDR3: CANTEDGREGIGYTF. CDR3 bases: TGTGCAAACACCGAGGATGGGAGGGAGGGTATAGGCTACACCTTC.

The chain employs TRBV6-1 and TRBJ1-3; D might be TRBD1 (5 bases). Germline V CDR1 and CDR2: MNHNS, SASEGT. The ends were cut back, 6 bases at V and 2 bases at J, with 8 bases in the middle. The CDR3 length is 13 residues. DNA of the CDR3: TGTGCCAGCAGGGAGGGGACTGGAAACACCATATATTTT. Its translation is CASREGTGNTIYF.

The chain has TRBV25-1 and TRBJ1-1; 7 bases match TRBD1. Germline-derived CDR1 and CDR2 are MGHDK and SYGVNS. With V trimmed by 2 bases and J by 1 base, 13 bases remained unmatched. The CDR3 spans 18 residues. This CDR3 is CASSEPGYRGTGNTEAFF. CDR3 in DNA: TGTGCCAGCAGTGAACCGGGGTACAGGGGAACCGGGAACACTGAAGCTTTCTTT.

This sequence joins TRBV15 and TRBJ2-3; TRBD2 matches at 12 bases. The CDR3 contains 20 residues. Unmatched junction bases numbered 11, after V lost 0 bases and J lost 1 base. CDR1 is LNHNV and CDR2 is YYDKDF in the germline V gene (reference sequence). For the CDR3, the DNA is TGTGCCACCAGCAGAGAGGCTCTAGCGGGGGGGTGGGTTGGCACAGATACGCAGTATTTT. Translated, it gives CATSREALAGGWVGTDTQYF.

The chain joins TRBV6-5 to TRBJ1-1, with 10 bases lining up with TRBD1. V shed 6 bases and J 5 bases; nucleotides not matched to a gene: 9. The CDR3 covers 15 residues. CDR1 and CDR2 from the germline V gene are MNHEY and SVGAGI. The CDR3 sequence: CASRPSDRGRTEAFF. The CDR3 bases are TGTGCCAGCAGACCCTCGGACAGGGGGAGAACTGAAGCTTTCTTT.

The chain carries TRBV19 and TRBJ2-2; D possibly corresponds to TRBD2 (6 bases). Germline V CDR1 and CDR2: LNHDA, SQIVND (reference sequence). This CDR3 is 15 amino acids long. The V and J ends lost 6 bases and 6 bases respectively, with 17 bases between them. CDR3 loop: CASRTGLSPAGELFF. CDR3 in DNA: TGTGCCAGTAGGACGGGACTCTCGCCCGCCGGGGAGCTGTTTTTT. Based on the CDR3 plus reference TRBV19 and TRBJ2-2, the full variable domain is DGGITQSPKYLFRKEGQNVTLSCEQNLNHDAMYWYRQDPGQGLRLIYYSQIVNDFQKGDIAEGYSVSREKKESFPLTVTSAQKNPTAFYLCASRTGLSPAGELFFGEGSRLTVL.

This clone was found once. The chain links TRBV27 to TRBJ1-2; perhaps TRBD1 as D (5 bases). The CDR3 loop spans 17 amino acids. With 7 bases removed from V and 5 bases from J, the gap between germline ends came to 26 bases. Germline CDR1 reads MNHEY; CDR2 reads SMNVEV (reference sequence). The CDR3 region is CASTHRPGFEFVYGYTF. As DNA, the CDR3 is TGTGCCAGCACCCATAGGCCAGGGTTTGAGTTCGTGTATGGCTACACCTTC.

The DNA of the CDR3 is TGCGCCAGCAGCCGAAGCAGTGGAGGCGGTGAAAAACTGTTTTTT. Translating gives CASSRSSGGGEKLFF. The chain joins TRBV4-3 to TRBJ1-4, with D unresolved. Germline assignment: CDR1 LGHNA and CDR2 YSLEER. With 4 bases removed from V and 7 bases from J, the gap between germline ends came to 16 bases. This CDR3 spans 15 amino acids.

The rearrangement uses TRBV4-3 and TRBJ2-3, with 13 bases identical to TRBD2. The CDR3 sequence is 19 residues long. Unmatched junction bases numbered 10, after V lost 0 bases and J lost 4 bases. CDR1 and CDR2 (germline): LGHNA, YSLEER. The CDR3 DNA follows: TGCGCCAGCAGCCAAGATCGAGGTGTACTAGCGGGAGGGCCAGATACGCAGTATTTT. This codes for CASSQDRGVLAGGPDTQYF.

The gene calls are TRBV5-1 and TRBJ2-5; 7 nucleotides match TRBD1. This CDR3 is built from 15 residues. Germline loops: CDR1 SGHRS, CDR2 YFSETQ. Trimming at V came to 4 bases and at J to 1 base, leaving 7 bases not matched to a gene. Written as DNA, the CDR3 is TGCGCCAGCAGCACGTCGGGACAGTTCCAAGAGACCCAGTACTTC. Translation gives CASSTSGQFQETQYF.

This clone was seen a handful of times. This sequence joins TRBV7-8 and TRBJ2-6; a weak D match, TRBD2 (5 bases). Germline V CDR1 and CDR2: SGHVS, FQNEAQ. With 2 bases removed from V and 0 bases from J, the gap between germline ends came to 11 bases. This CDR3 comprises 17 residues. Here the CDR3 reads CASSLPGMISGANVLTF. Here the CDR3 DNA reads TGTGCCAGCAGCTTACCGGGAATGATCTCTGGGGCCAACGTCCTGACTTTC.

This chain joins TRBV9 and TRBJ2-1; D is unclear. This CDR3 is built from 13 residues. The V end was cut by 0 bases, the J end by 5 bases, with 6 bases between. In germline, CDR1 is SGDLS, CDR2 YYNGEE. The CDR3 coding sequence is TGTGCCAGCAGCGTAGACAGACACAATGAGCAGTTCTTC. Its protein is CASSVDRHNEQFF.

This clone was observed a few times. The J gene is TRBJ1-2, the V gene TRBV19; no definite D call. Germline CDR1 and CDR2: LNHDA and SQIVND (reference sequence). The ends were cut back, 8 bases at V and 7 bases at J, with 17 bases in the middle. The CDR3 runs to 13 residues. CDR3 in amino acids: CASRGASAPGYTF. CDR3 coding DNA: TGTGCCAGTCGCGGAGCCTCGGCACCTGGCTACACCTTC.

The chain carries TRBV5-1 and TRBJ1-2; D is uncertain. Germline V gene sequence: CDR1 SGHRS, CDR2 YFSETQ. The V end lost 0 bases, the J end lost 0 bases, and 9 bases lay between the germline ends. CDR3 length equals 15 residues. For the CDR3, the DNA is TGCGCCAGCAGCTTGGCGGACGGGACTAACTATGGCTACACCTTC. Protein product: CASSLADGTNYGYTF.

CDR3 residues: CASKYRGGDEKLFF. The CDR3 DNA sequence: TGTGCCAGCAAATACAGGGGTGGTGATGAAAAACTGTTTTTT. The chain links TRBV27 to TRBJ1-4; 7 bases fit TRBD1. This CDR3 region has 14 residues. Germline V gene data show CDR1 as MNHEY and CDR2 as SMNVEV (reference sequence). V trimming: 7 bases; J trimming: 6 bases; junction bases outside the gene matches: 8.

The chain has TRBV27 and TRBJ2-5, with no clear D. Between the trimmed V and J ends, which lost 1 base and 5 bases, there was a span of 11 bases. CDR3 size: 14 residues. Germline CDR1 is MNHEY and CDR2 is SMNVEV (reference sequence). The CDR3 DNA is TGTGCCAGCAGTTTATTGAGTCATCGGGAGACCCAGTACTTC. This codes for CASSLLSHRETQYF.

There are a few counts of this clone. The CDR3 bases are TGTGCCAGCTCATCAACAGGGGTTTCCTCTGGGGCCAACGTCCTGACTTTC. Encoded protein: CASSSTGVSSGANVLTF. The chain combines TRBV18 with TRBJ2-6; 7 nucleotides agree with TRBD1. Unmatched junction bases numbered 7, after V lost 5 bases and J lost 0 bases. CDR3 length equals 17 residues. The germline gives CDR1 KGHSH, CDR2 LQKENI.

This chain links TRBV6-1 with TRBJ1-5; D ambiguous. The ends were cut back, 5 bases at V and 1 base at J, with 3 bases in the middle. CDR1 and CDR2 (germline): MNHNS, SASEGT. CDR3 length: 12 amino acids. In DNA form, the CDR3 reads TGTGCCAGCAGTCTAAGCAATCAGCCCCAGCATTTT. Translation gives CASSLSNQPQHF.